These 16 T cell receptor beta chains came from one sample sequenced in a study of cytomegalovirus exposure and HLA in healthy donors (dated by TCRdb to 2016 to 2017). The library was generated by the immunoSEQ multiplex PCR assay. The multiplex PCR relied on a mix of 60 forward primers for TCR Vbeta segments and 13 reverse primers for TCR Jbeta segments. TCRdb took this table from immuneACCESS and kept in-frame rearrangements with V and J called. Such tables lack part of the clones; where checked against another copy, unresolved V genes explain under half of the gap, and the rest is unexplained. This sample comprises 130,000 or so clones, more than 80% of them detected only once. The ten largest clonotypes hold about 7% of the sample. The sample comprised PBMCs. Receptors originate from a woman aged 25 to 45 in good health and CMV-seropositive.

J is TRBJ2-6 and V is TRBV7-3, with a tentative D call TRBD2 (7 bases). The CDR3 covers 18 residues. Germline V gene data show CDR1 as SGHTA and CDR2 as FQGTGA. Trimming removed 3 bases at V and 0 bases at J, with 15 bases between. The CDR3 loop is CASSFGAGAPSGANVLTF. The CDR3 DNA reads TGTGCCAGCAGCTTCGGGGCGGGGGCTCCCTCTGGGGCCAACGTCCTGACTTTC.

The chain is built from TRBV6-6 and TRBJ1-3; 7 bases agree with TRBD1. The V gene end was trimmed by 4 bases and the J gene end by 7 bases; junction bases not matched to a gene: 13. The CDR3 contains 16 residues. CDR1 is MNHNY and CDR2 is SVGAGI in the germline V gene (reference sequence). The CDR3 here is CASSLQGQVQGNTIYF. CDR3 nucleotides: TGTGCCAGCAGTTTGCAAGGACAGGTGCAGGGGAACACCATATATTTT.

The chain joins TRBV6-1 to TRBJ2-2; D not certain. The ends were cut back, 3 bases at V and 7 bases at J, with 12 bases in the middle. Germline CDR1 and CDR2: MNHNS and SASEGT. CDR3 length: 14 residues. DNA of the CDR3: TGTGCCAGCAGTGAGGCTGCTGGAGTCGGGGAGCTGTTTTTT. This codes for CASSEAAGVGELFF.

The chain has TRBV6-1 and TRBJ1-6; D is uncertain. The germline V and J ends were trimmed by 8 bases and 8 bases, with 13 bases remaining between them. The CDR3 length is 13 residues. Germline lookup yields CDR1 MNHNS and CDR2 SASEGT. The chain's CDR3 is CASAPRVDSPLHF. The CDR3 DNA reads as TGTGCCAGCGCTCCACGGGTAGATTCACCCCTCCACTTT.

The chain employs TRBV5-1 and TRBJ1-1; D is uncertain. Germline CDR1 is SGHRS and CDR2 is YFSETQ. Trimming removed 4 bases at V and 1 base at J, with 17 bases between. The CDR3 has 16 residues. The CDR3 region has the DNA TGCGCCAGCAGCCCCTACCTAGGAAGTGAGAACACTGAAGCTTTCTTT. Translating gives CASSPYLGSENTEAFF.

The chain has TRBV5-1 and TRBJ1-1; D perhaps matches TRBD1 (5 bases). This CDR3 is 13 amino acids long. Germline CDR1 is SGHRS and CDR2 is YFSETQ. Trimming took 5 bases from V and 1 from J, leaving 9 bases between them. The CDR3 is CASRMTENTEAFF. In DNA, the CDR3 is TGCGCCAGCAGAATGACAGAGAACACTGAAGCTTTCTTT.

The rearrangement links TRBV15 to TRBJ1-2; 8 bases are shared with TRBD1. CDR1 and CDR2 (germline): LNHNV, YYDKDF (reference sequence). CDR3 length: 18 amino acids. The ends lost 0 bases at V and 8 bases at J; junction bases unmatched: 17. CDR3 DNA sequence: TGTGCCACCAGCAGAGAAGGCGCGGGGAGGGCAGGGGGCGGGGGCTACACCTTC. Its translation: CATSREGAGRAGGGGYTF.

The chain has TRBV30 and TRBJ2-1, with 8 bases identical to TRBD2. V was pared by 5 bases and J by 3 bases, with 6 bases of the junction left unmatched. The CDR3 spans 14 residues. Germline V gene sequence: CDR1 GTSNPN, CDR2 SVGIG (reference sequence). In nucleotides, the CDR3 is TGTGCCTGGGCCTTAGCGGGGCTCTACAATGAGCAGTTCTTC. This gives the protein CAWALAGLYNEQFF.

This clone was seen a handful of times. The rearrangement uses TRBV19 and TRBJ1-3, with D uncertain. This CDR3 spans 12 amino acids. V lost 5 bases to trimming and J lost 4 bases, with 6 bases between them. Germline V CDR1 and CDR2: LNHDA, SQIVND (reference sequence). CDR3 in amino acids: CASSRQGNTIYF. The CDR3 coding sequence is TGTGCCAGTAGTCGCCAGGGAAACACCATATATTTT.

This sequence joins TRBV4-2 and TRBJ2-1; 10 bases align to TRBD1. Germline V lookup: CDR1 LGHNA, CDR2 YNFKEQ. V was clipped by 2 bases and J by 4 bases; unmatched bases: 8. The CDR3 has 17 amino acids. The CDR3 sequence is CASSQSPGTGAYNEQFF. Written as DNA, the CDR3 is TGTGCCAGCAGCCAATCCCCCGGGACAGGGGCTTACAATGAGCAGTTCTTC.

The rearrangement links TRBV6-6 to TRBJ2-1, with TRBD2 matching over 10 bases. Germline loops: CDR1 MNHNY, CDR2 SVGAGI (reference sequence). V trimming: 2 bases; J trimming: 6 bases; junction bases outside the gene matches: 4. This CDR3 contains 15 residues. The CDR3 DNA sequence: TGTGCCAGCAGTTACCAAGCGGGGGGGCTCAATGAGCAGTTCTTC. It codes for CASSYQAGGLNEQFF.

The CDR3 region is CASSFSGEEKLFF. Written as DNA, the CDR3 is TGCGCCAGCAGCTTTTCGGGGGAAGAAAAACTGTTTTTT. The J gene is TRBJ1-4, the V gene TRBV5-1, with D maybe TRBD1 (5 bases). Trimming removed 2 bases from V and 8 bases from J, with 10 bases in between. Germline V gene sequence: CDR1 SGHRS, CDR2 YFSETQ. The CDR3 spans 13 residues.

There are a few counts of this clone. This chain uses TRBV7-7 with TRBJ2-2, with 7 bases identical to TRBD1. The CDR3 has 14 amino acids. Germline-derived CDR1 and CDR2 are SSHAT and FNYEAQ (reference sequence). The junction had 7 bases not matched to a gene; V was cut back by 4 bases and J by 8 bases. CDR3: CASSSTGVIGELFF. Written as DNA, the CDR3 is TGTGCCAGCAGCTCAACAGGGGTTATAGGGGAGCTGTTTTTT.

DNA for the CDR3: TGTGCCATCAGTCAAGGGGTGACCGGGGAGCTGTTTTTT. This codes for CAISQGVTGELFF. The rearrangement joins TRBV10-3 to TRBJ2-2, with D tentatively TRBD1 (5 bases). Germline CDR1 reads ENHRY; CDR2 reads SYGVKD. V was clipped by 5 bases and J by 5 bases, with 9 bases between them. The CDR3 contains 13 residues.

There are a few counts of this clone. The rearrangement links TRBV6-1 to TRBJ1-3; unclear D gene. This CDR3 contains 15 residues. Trimming removed 3 bases from V and 0 bases from J, with 9 bases in between. CDR1 and CDR2 (germline): MNHNS, SASEGT. CDR3 protein: CASSDTETSGNTIYF. CDR3 nucleotides: TGTGCCAGCAGTGACACAGAGACCTCTGGAAACACCATATATTTT.

This clone has more than one count but fewer than ten. The rearrangement joins TRBV5-1 to TRBJ2-3; 12 bases agree with TRBD2. Looked up from germline, CDR1 is SGHRS and CDR2 is YFSETQ. The CDR3 loop spans 17 amino acids. The ends lost 2 bases at V and 2 bases at J; junction bases unmatched: 6. This CDR3 reads CASSFGTSGWNTDTQYF. The DNA for the CDR3 is TGCGCCAGCAGCTTTGGGACTAGCGGGTGGAACACAGATACGCAGTATTTT.